The 2 T cell receptor beta chains below were found in one sample sequenced in a study of cytomegalovirus exposure and HLA in healthy donors. The PCR had 60 Vbeta and 13 Jbeta primers. Data came from immunoSEQ multiplex PCR; TCRdb stores just in-frame clones and leaves some out. The sample consists of some 150,000 clones, around a tenth of them appearing once. Input material: PBMCs. These receptors originate from a male donor in good health and CMV-seronegative.

For the CDR3, the DNA is TGTGCCAGCAGTCCCCGGGACAGCGTTGAAAAACTGTTTTTT. It encodes CASSPRDSVEKLFF. This rearrangement joins TRBV6-5 to TRBJ1-4; 7 bases agree with TRBD1. CDR1 and CDR2 from the germline V gene are MNHEY and SVGAGI. V was clipped by 5 bases and J by 7 bases; unmatched bases: 7. This CDR3 comprises 14 residues.

The V and J genes are TRBV5-5 and TRBJ2-3, with 7 positions matching TRBD2. There are 16 residues in the CDR3. Germline-derived CDR1 and CDR2 are SGHKS and YYEKEE (reference sequence). V lost 0 bases and J lost 3; bases outside the gene matches: 7. The CDR3, as DNA: TGTGCCAGCAGCTTGGTCTGGCGGGAGATTACAGATACGCAGTATTTT. Its protein is CASSLVWREITDTQYF.